This passage covers 26 T cell receptor beta chains from one sample sequenced in a study of T cell changes during pregnancy in multiple sclerosis. TCRdb keeps only in-frame clones here, not all; method: immunoSEQ multiplex PCR. Of 45,000 to 55,000 clones in the sample, around 90% are singletons; the top ten hold under 2%. The material was peripheral blood, obtained in the first trimester of pregnancy. Every receptor here comes from a female donor with multiple sclerosis, enrolled in a pregnancy study.

V is TRBV2 and J is TRBJ1-5; no definite D call. Trimming stripped 6 bases from V and 0 bases from J, with 6 bases between. Germline CDR1 SNHLY, CDR2 FYNNEI. CDR3 length: 13 amino acids. CDR3 amino acids: CASRNYSNQPQHF. The CDR3 DNA reads as TGTGCCAGCAGAAACTATAGCAATCAGCCCCAGCATTTT.

The chain employs TRBV11-2 and TRBJ1-2; possible D gene TRBD1, 5 bases. From germline, CDR1 is SGHAT and CDR2 FQNNGV. V lost 1 base to trimming and J lost 8 bases, with 17 bases between them. CDR3 length: 15 amino acids. This CDR3 is CASSLVVTGELGYTF. CDR3 sequence (DNA): TGTGCCAGCAGCTTAGTGGTCACGGGGGAACTCGGCTACACCTTC.

The chain is built from TRBV2 and TRBJ2-3; 8 positions agree with TRBD2. V shed 6 bases and J 0 bases; nucleotides not matched to a gene: 5. Germline assignment: CDR1 SNHLY and CDR2 FYNNEI. This CDR3 is 15 amino acids long. The CDR3 sequence: CASRAGARSTDTQYF. The CDR3 coding sequence is TGTGCCAGCAGAGCGGGGGCCAGGAGCACAGATACGCAGTATTTT.

The chain uses TRBV7-6 and TRBJ2-4; no definite D call. CDR1 SGHVS and CDR2 FNYEAQ come from the germline V gene. The CDR3 sequence is 16 residues long. V lost 1 base and J 1 base, leaving 11 bases between the germline ends. The CDR3 is CASSLGPGRAKNIQYF. In nucleotides, the CDR3 is TGTGCCAGCAGCTTAGGCCCTGGCAGGGCCAAAAACATTCAGTACTTC.

The chain carries TRBV18 and TRBJ2-3; the D gene is possibly TRBD2 (5 bases). The CDR3 has 15 residues. Germline V gene sequence: CDR1 KGHSH, CDR2 LQKENI. Between the trimmed V and J ends, which lost 1 base and 6 bases, there was a span of 14 bases. The CDR3 protein is CASSPLGGSWDTQYF. The CDR3 DNA reads as TGTGCCAGCTCACCACTTGGAGGTAGCTGGGATACGCAGTATTTT.

The chain links TRBV5-6 to TRBJ2-1, with 11 bases matching TRBD2. V was pared by 4 bases and J by 7 bases, with 13 bases of the junction left unmatched. The germline CDR1 and CDR2 sequences are SGHDT and YYEEEE. The CDR3 consists of 17 residues. The CDR3 spells CASSPILSGGARNEQFF. CDR3 DNA: TGTGCCAGCAGCCCTATTCTTAGCGGGGGGGCCCGGAATGAGCAGTTCTTC.

The gene calls are TRBV4-3 and TRBJ2-1; the match to TRBD2 covers 8 bases. Trimming took 6 bases from V and 7 from J; bases not matched to a gene: 11. Germline CDR1 and CDR2: LGHNA and YSLEER. The CDR3 is 15 residues long. DNA for the CDR3: TGCGCCAGCAGTCGCCTCTTACTAGCGGAAAATGAGCAGTTCTTC. This translates into CASSRLLLAENEQFF.

This chain joins TRBV7-6 and TRBJ2-7, with TRBD1 matching over 7 bases. V lost 5 bases and J lost 5; bases outside the gene matches: 15. This CDR3 spans 16 amino acids. In germline, CDR1 is SGHVS, CDR2 FNYEAQ. The CDR3 nucleotides are TGTGCCAGCAGCACCCCGACCCGGGACAGTGCCAACGAGCAGTACTTC. Its protein is CASSTPTRDSANEQYF.

The gene calls are TRBV29-1 and TRBJ1-2, with 10 bases matching TRBD1. The CDR3 totals 13 residues. The germline V gene encodes CDR1 SQVTM and CDR2 ANQGSEA. V lost 6 bases to trimming and J lost 4 bases; unmatched junction nucleotides: 5. The chain's CDR3 is CSVGDRGTYGYTF. Here the CDR3 DNA reads TGCAGCGTGGGGGACAGGGGTACCTATGGCTACACCTTC.

The gene calls are TRBV2 and TRBJ1-1; no clear D. Germline V gene lookup returns CDR1 SNHLY and CDR2 FYNNEI. The CDR3 has 12 residues. Deletions cut 7 bases from V and 3 bases from J, with 9 bases between. CDR3 protein: CASIEEDTEAFF. Written as DNA, the CDR3 is TGTGCCAGCATAGAGGAGGACACTGAAGCTTTCTTT.

The chain couples TRBV6-5 to TRBJ2-3; no clear D gene. The length of the CDR3 is 15 residues. With 3 bases removed from V and 6 bases from J, the gap between germline ends came to 16 bases. Looked up from germline, CDR1 is MNHEY and CDR2 is SVGAGI. CDR3 nucleotides: TGTGCCAGCAGTTATCACTCCCGACTTGGCGATACGCAGTATTTT. Protein sequence: CASSYHSRLGDTQYF.

V is TRBV4-1 and J is TRBJ1-2; D not resolved. V lost 0 bases, J lost 2 bases, and 19 bases lay in between. Germline lookup yields CDR1 MGHRA and CDR2 YSYEKL. CDR3 length equals 18 residues. The chain's CDR3 is CASSQDITAGYGNYGYTF. DNA for the CDR3: TGCGCCAGCAGCCAAGATATCACGGCGGGTTACGGGAACTATGGCTACACCTTC.

CDR3 sequence reads: CASSPDRPYGYTF. The CDR3 DNA reads TGTGCCAGCAGTCCCGACAGGCCCTATGGCTACACCTTC. V is TRBV6-5 and J is TRBJ1-2, with a possible D match to TRBD1 (6 bases). The CDR3 loop spans 13 amino acids. V shed 5 bases and J shed 4 bases, with 11 bases lying between them. Germline V gene lookup returns CDR1 MNHEY and CDR2 SVGAGI.

The sample holds one count of this clone. The J gene is TRBJ2-7, the V gene TRBV30; 10 nucleotides agree with TRBD2. The germline CDR1 and CDR2 sequences are GTSNPN and SVGIG (reference sequence). V was clipped by 1 base and J by 3 bases; unmatched bases: 6. CDR3 length: 15 amino acids. The CDR3 sequence: CAWSGLAGDNYEQYF. CDR3 nucleotides: TGTGCCTGGAGTGGGCTAGCGGGGGACAACTACGAGCAGTACTTC.

CDR3 region: CATSISSMNTGELFF. Here the CDR3 DNA reads TGTGCCACCAGCATAAGCTCGATGAACACCGGGGAGCTGTTTTTT. This chain connects TRBV15 to TRBJ2-2; D not certain. Deletions cut 4 bases from V and 1 base from J, with 10 bases between. The V gene's germline CDR1 is LNHNV and CDR2 YYDKDF (reference sequence). The length of the CDR3 is 15 residues.

The V gene is TRBV19, the J gene TRBJ2-7, with 7 bases that match TRBD1. Germline-derived CDR1 and CDR2 are LNHDA and SQIVND (reference sequence). Trimming cost V 3 bases and J 3 bases; bases outside gene matches: 2. The CDR3 extends over 13 amino acids. This chain's CDR3 is CASSMWTGYEQYF. CDR3 sequence (DNA): TGTGCCAGTAGTATGTGGACAGGCTACGAGCAGTACTTC.

The chain is built from TRBV10-2 and TRBJ2-5; 8 bases are a match to TRBD1. V was pared by 3 bases and J by 5 bases, with 8 bases of the junction left unmatched. The CDR3 is 15 amino acids. Germline CDR1 WSHSY, CDR2 SAAADI. The CDR3 bases are TGCGCCAGCAGTGACCGTGGACAGGGTTTGGAGACCCAGTACTTC. Translated, it gives CASSDRGQGLETQYF.

The gene calls are TRBV7-8 and TRBJ2-1; 13 nucleotides line up with TRBD2. Looked up from germline, CDR1 is SGHVS and CDR2 is FQNEAQ. V dropped 3 bases and J dropped 0; count of bases not matched to a gene: 5. This CDR3 is 18 amino acids long. As DNA, the CDR3 is TGTGCCAGCAGCTTTGGACTAGCGGGGGCCACCTCCTACAATGAGCAGTTCTTC. It is translated as CASSFGLAGATSYNEQFF.

This clone was seen more than once but under ten times. This chain uses TRBV6-5 with TRBJ2-3, with 9 positions matching TRBD2. CDR1 and CDR2 (germline): MNHEY, SVGAGI. V lost 5 bases and J lost 2; bases outside the gene matches: 2. This CDR3 spans 14 amino acids. The CDR3 region has the DNA TGTGCCAGCAGTAGCGGGGGGCCCACAGATACGCAGTATTTT. It translates to CASSSGGPTDTQYF.

The rearrangement joins TRBV23-1 to TRBJ2-7; 10 positions match TRBD1. TRBV23-1 falls under the ORF class, with uncertain function. Unmatched junction bases numbered 10, after V lost 8 bases and J lost 0 bases. This CDR3 region has 16 residues. The CDR3 DNA reads as TGCGCCAGCCGCGAAACAGGGACAGGGGTCTCCTACGAGCAGTACTTC. The encoded protein is CASRETGTGVSYEQYF.

The chain employs TRBV6-5 and TRBJ1-4; TRBD1 agrees at 9 bases. CDR3 size: 14 residues. CDR1 MNHEY and CDR2 SVGAGI come from the germline V gene. The V gene end was trimmed by 6 bases and the J gene end by 8 bases; junction bases not matched to a gene: 7. The CDR3 reads CASSFDRGSEKLFF. DNA of the CDR3: TGTGCCAGCAGCTTCGACAGGGGGAGCGAAAAACTGTTTTTT.

This sequence joins TRBV12-1 and TRBJ1-4. TRBV12-1 is a recognized pseudogene. CDR3 length: 17 amino acids. The CDR3 region is CASSFIRVGIANEKLFF. CDR3 nucleotides: TGTGCCAGCAGCTTTATTCGGGTGGGTATCGCTAATGAAAAACTGTTTTTT.

The V and J genes are TRBV2 and TRBJ1-5; D call uncertain. The length of the CDR3 is 12 residues. Trimming removed 4 bases from V and 4 bases from J, with 5 bases in between. The germline CDR1 and CDR2 sequences are SNHLY and FYNNEI. CDR3 DNA sequence: TGTGCCAGCAGTGCAGATAATCAGCCCCAGCATTTT. Translation gives CASSADNQPQHF.

The rearrangement uses TRBV11-2 and TRBJ1-1; no definite D call. V lost 0 bases and J 7 bases, leaving 6 bases between the germline ends. This CDR3 has 12 residues. Germline CDR1 and CDR2: SGHAT and FQNNGV. CDR3 in DNA: TGTGCCAGCAGCTTAGAGGGAGTTGAAGCTTTCTTT. The encoded protein is CASSLEGVEAFF.

The rearrangement joins TRBV5-1 to TRBJ1-2; a weak D match, TRBD1 (6 bases). Germline V gene data show CDR1 as SGHRS and CDR2 as YFSETQ. This CDR3 has 15 amino acids. V was pared by 1 base and J by 2 bases, with 12 bases between. The CDR3 region has the DNA TGCGCCAGCAGCTTGACAGCTACAGGGAACTATGGCTACACCTTC. Translated: CASSLTATGNYGYTF.

Points on this clone: Mismatch with germline at one junction end may stem from a read error. V is TRBV7-7 and J is TRBJ2-1, with 9 bases identical to TRBD2. This CDR3 spans 15 amino acids. Germline-derived CDR1 and CDR2 are SSHAT and FNYEAQ (reference sequence). The CDR3: CASSLRGGAYNEQFF. The CDR3, as DNA: TGTGCTAGCAGCTTGCGGGGGGGGGCCTACAATGAGCAGTTCTTC.